Given below is one T cell receptor beta chain in context. This clonotype occurred many times. This clone's antigen is unknown. It has no much larger one-base neighbor in the sample; base qualities were not kept. This specimen belongs to a study of molecular identifiers for immune sequencing clone quantification (dated by TCRdb to the late 2010s). About the study as a whole: In a replicate experiment, RNA from about 21,000 or 97,000 naive CD8 T cells was split into five aliquots, four of which were sequenced. CD8 T cells were used in a methods study to benchmark molecular-identifier clustering-based TCR repertoire sequencing (MIDCIRS) and TCR RNA copy counting. The paper's findings and limits, for the study overall: In CMV-specific effector cells, clones with more than 20 RNA copies contained over 98% of molecules, whereas in naive cells such clones contained under 1% of molecules. The naive libraries included spiked-in Jurkat TCR RNA (roughly eleven copies' worth), and this Jurkat TCR RNA is not part of the donor repertoire. Modeling indicated about 3.1 TCR RNA copies recovered per cell, compared with roughly 9.7 by digital PCR, which implies a capture efficiency of about 27%. Spiked-in Jurkat TCR RNA equal to a single cell's worth was reported to be detectable even within 1,100,000 naive CD8 T cells. When barcode sub-clustering was left out, chimeric consensus sequences inflated TCR diversity, with chimeras reaching as high as 47%. Identical TCR molecules sharing a barcode could cause highly expanded clone sizes to be underestimated.

Library construction relied on PCR. TCRdb names Illumina HiSeq 4000 as the instrument used. Preparation of bulk TCR libraries followed a previously described approach, with the TCR primers listed in Table S5. Purification of total RNA was performed with the Qiagen AllPrep DNA/RNA kit. Before analysis, reads from multiple sequencing runs of one library were combined. The study's processing was this. Reads were retained only if an exact TCR constant sequence was present, and the retained reads were trimmed to 150 nt and grouped according to their 12-nt molecular barcodes. Reads in each barcode group were sub-clustered using a 15% Levenshtein threshold, and a quality-weighted consensus sequence was built for each RNA molecule. Non-functional sequences were filtered out, along with any lower-count sequence sitting one edit away from another sequence. On the basis of fitting two negative binomial distributions, barcode sub-clusters with fewer than 20% of the maximum read count were discarded. TCRdb reran the public reads through fastp at Q25 and MiXCR, keeping productive beta chains. Every distinct CDR3 protein forms one entry, paired with its most common genes and DNA. It is TCRdb's table, rather than the study itself, that gives the V and J calls and clone size. For this sample there are about 640,000 distinct CDR3 sequences; less than 20% appear just once. The ten largest make up roughly 0.83% of the sample.

Libraries of naive CD8 T cells were generated from around 20,000 to 1,000,000 sorted cells, with 10%, 30% or 50% of the purified RNA used. Naive CD8 T cells were FACS-sorted as CD8+CD4-CCR7+CD45RA+ on a BD FACSAria II into RLT Plus buffer. Approximately eleven TCR copies' worth of Jurkat RNA were spiked into roughly 18,000-1,000,000 naive CD8 T cell samples to test detection sensitivity. CD8 T cells were enriched using RosetteSep CD8+ T Cell Enrichment Cocktail and Ficoll-Paque, and the enriched cells then underwent ACK red cell lysis. Looking up the germline V gene (reference sequence) yields CDR1 SEHNR and CDR2 FQNEAQ. The CDR3 measures 12 amino acids from cysteine to phenylalanine. Left in the record is the CDR3 DNA by itself, 36 bases read in frame from the first base. The junction shows trimming of 7 bases on V and 3 bases on J, plus 9 bases between the germline ends.

The sequencing input was naive CD8+ T cells from blood, with Jurkat cell RNA spiked in. The cell subset or site tag for this specimen amounts to: FACS-sorted CD8+CD4-CCR7+CD45RA+ naive T cells. The TCR was taken from a human donor in good health. Some libraries in this study had Jurkat cell RNA spiked in. The chain is made from TRBV7-9 and TRBJ1-1; the D gene lacks a confident call. The nucleotide sequence is TGTGCCAGCAACAATATAGACACTGAAGCTTTCTTT. Protein translation: CASNNIDTEAFF.